The entry below gives a single T cell receptor (beta chain) sequence along with its context. Its antigen is as yet unknown. This sample was taken from a study of CD8 T cells in Susac syndrome. TEMRA cells were FACS-enriched and CD8+ and CD4+ T cells negatively isolated. The germline gives CDR1 SGDLS, CDR2 YYNGEE. The CDR3 covers 12 residues. V trimming: 0 bases; J trimming: 9 bases; junction bases outside the gene matches: 2. General observations from the study: Only a relatively small number of individuals were included in the TCR sequencing and HLA analysis.

RNA was extracted with the RNeasy kit, and a quantity of 0.5 to 1 ug was reverse transcribed using random hexamers. Amplification of TCR beta CDR3 was carried out by immunoSEQ multiplex PCR, which covered 54 Vbeta and 13 Jbeta segments. TCRdb reprocessed the immunoSEQ multiplex PCR reads via MiXCR and lists one record per CDR3 protein. The repertoire has 120,000 to 150,000 distinct CDR3 sequences, approximately 95% of them found once; the top ten carry over 0.25%. The sequence was obtained from a human donor in good health. The source material was CD8+ T cells from PBMCs. V is TRBV9 and J is TRBJ1-2, with 7 bases fitting TRBD1. The CDR3 loop is CASSVGDRSYTF. DNA for the CDR3: TGTGCCAGCAGCGTAGGGGACAGAAGCTACACCTTC.